These 23 T cell receptor beta chains share one sample of origin, sequenced in a study of T cells in women clearing cervical HPV infection. Data came from immunoSEQ multiplex PCR; TCRdb stores just in-frame clones and leaves some out. Its table lists about 34,000 clones. The specimen sequenced was blood buffy coat. These receptors all stem from a woman aged 18 to 75 with a cervical HPV16 infection that either progressed to CIN3+ or cleared (not recorded which).

Points on this clone: The CDR3 is cut off 3 residues early in the read; its end comes from the germline J gene. The chain carries TRBV7-3 and TRBJ2-1, with 7 bases that match TRBD1. Germline CDR1 SGHTA, CDR2 FQGTGA. V was pared by 5 bases and J by 6 bases, with 7 bases of the junction left unmatched. The length of the CDR3 is 14 residues. The CDR3 bases that were read are TGTGCCAGCAGCGCCGGGACAGTGGTCAATGAG. Amino acid sequence: CASSAGTVVNE. The full CDR3 sequence reads CASSAGTVVNEQFF.

Worth noting for this clone: The read comes to an end 3 residues before the CDR3 does, leaving the germline J gene to fill in the end. The chain links TRBV10-2 to TRBJ1-4; D might be TRBD1 (6 bases). The germline V gene encodes CDR1 WSHSY and CDR2 SAAADI. There are 14 residues in the CDR3. The covered CDR3 bases are TGCGCCAGCTCCAACAGGGTAGAAAAGCCGAAA. Translation gives CASSNRVEKPK. The whole CDR3 region reads CASSNRVEKPKLFF.

Remarks on this clone: The CDR3 end lies 3 residues beyond the end of the read and is filled in from the germline J gene. The chain carries TRBV20-1 and TRBJ2-7; tentatively, D is TRBD1 (6 bases). The CDR3 length is 17 residues. Trimming took off 3 bases at V and 3 bases at J, with 24 bases between the two ends. Germline V gene sequence: CDR1 DFQATT, CDR2 SNEGSKA (reference sequence). The covered CDR3 bases are TGCAGTGCTAGTCCTTCTGGGCGTGGGGGCTTTATCTACGAG. Protein sequence: CSASPSGRGGFIYE. The full CDR3 reads CSASPSGRGGFIYEQYF.

As to this clone: Coverage ceases 3 residues before the CDR3 finishes, and the germline J gene fills in the end. This sequence joins TRBV5-1 and TRBJ1-1, with D maybe TRBD1 (5 bases). The germline V gene has CDR1 SGHRS and CDR2 YFSETQ. This CDR3 is built from 15 residues. Trimming stripped 0 bases from V and 1 base from J, with 10 bases between. The covered CDR3 bases are TGCGCCAGCAGCTTGGGGGGTGGACAGAACACTGAA. Residues: CASSLGGGQNTE. The entire CDR3 is CASSLGGGQNTEAFF.

Of note for this clone: Coverage ceases 3 residues before the CDR3 finishes, and the germline J gene fills in the end. The V call is TRBV5-1, the J call TRBJ1-4; TRBD1 aligns across 10 bases. Germline CDR1 SGHRS, CDR2 YFSETQ. The CDR3 is 16 residues long. The CDR3 protein is CASRPPGTGDNSPLFF. The sequenced part of the CDR3 DNA is TGCGCCAGCAGGCCCCCCGGGACAGGGGACAATTCACCA.

On this clone: Read sequence stops 3 residues before the CDR3 end, and the germline J gene provides the missing end. The chain joins TRBV19 to TRBJ1-2; the D gene is possibly TRBD1 (5 bases). The CDR3 totals 15 residues. Germline V gene sequence: CDR1 LNHDA, CDR2 SQIVND (reference sequence). The CDR3 loop reads CASALRDFTPYDYTF. The DNA read from the CDR3 is TGTGCCAGTGCCCTCCGGGACTTCACTCCCTACGAC.

In the case of this clone: The read terminates 3 residues ahead of where the CDR3 ends, so the germline J gene completes it. The gene calls are TRBV20-1 and TRBJ1-1, with D perhaps TRBD1 (6 bases). Germline CDR1 DFQATT, CDR2 SNEGSKA (reference sequence). With 0 bases removed from V and 2 bases from J, the gap between germline ends came to 7 bases. The CDR3 spans 13 residues. The chain's CDR3 is CSAREDSNTEAFF. The CDR3 DNA, read in part, is TGCAGTGCTAGAGAGGACAGTAACACTGAA.

Of note for this clone: The CDR3 end is not reached by the read, which stops 3 residues before it; the germline J gene fills it in. This chain joins TRBV5-1 and TRBJ2-1, with 9 bases matching TRBD1. CDR3 length equals 16 residues. Germline V gene data show CDR1 as SGHRS and CDR2 as YFSETQ. The V segment lost 4 bases and the J segment 2 bases; nucleotides outside the gene matches: 7. The covered CDR3 bases are TGCGCCAGCAGCGTTCTCACAGGGGGCCCCTACAATGAG. This encodes CASSVLTGGPYNE. The whole CDR3 sequence is CASSVLTGGPYNEQFF. The whole variable domain, filled in from reference TRBV5-1 and TRBJ2-1, reads KAGVTQTPRYLIKTRGQQVTLSCSPISGHRSVSWYQQTPGQGLQFLFEYFSETQRNKGNFPGRFSGRQFSNSRSEMNVSTLELGDSALYLCASSVLTGGPYNEQFFGPGTRLTVL.

In the case of this clone: From the germline J gene comes the end of the CDR3, since the read stops 3 residues before it. This sequence joins TRBV6-1 and TRBJ1-2, with D perhaps matching TRBD1 (6 bases). With 4 bases removed from V and 1 base from J, the gap between germline ends came to 13 bases. Per the germline V gene, CDR1 is MNHNS and CDR2 is SASEGT. The CDR3 length is 15 residues. The sequenced part of the CDR3 DNA is TGTGCCAGCAGTGGTACAGGGCCCTATAACTATGGC. Encoded protein: CASSGTGPYNYG. Given in full, the CDR3 is CASSGTGPYNYGYTF.

On this clone: The DNA ends 3 residues before the CDR3 does, and the rest of the CDR3 is filled in from the germline J gene. This chain connects TRBV6-2 or TRBV6-3 to TRBJ2-7, with TRBD2 matching over 8 bases. The V gene end was trimmed by 6 bases and the J gene end by 2 bases; junction bases not matched to a gene: 6. The CDR3 runs 14 residues. CDR1 and CDR2 from the germline V gene are MNHEY and SVGEGT. CDR3 DNA, as far as it was read: TGTGCCAGCAGGATAGGACTAGCTCCCTACGAG. Amino acid sequence: CASRIGLAPYE. The entire CDR3 protein is CASRIGLAPYEQYF.

On this clone itself: The read ends 3 residues shy of where the CDR3 ends; the end is completed using the germline J gene. This chain uses TRBV6-4 with TRBJ2-3; 12 bases are a match to TRBD2. The CDR3 extends over 14 amino acids. Trimming cost V 10 bases and J 4 bases; bases outside gene matches: 6. The germline CDR1 and CDR2 sequences are MRHNA and SNTAGT. The CDR3 region is CATRTSGVSDTQYF. The CDR3 DNA, read in part, is TGTGCCACCAGGACTAGCGGGGTTTCAGATACG.

As to this clone: Read sequence stops 3 residues before the CDR3 end, and the germline J gene provides the missing end. The chain carries TRBV5-1 and TRBJ2-7, with 10 bases that match TRBD1. Germline V lookup: CDR1 SGHRS, CDR2 YFSETQ. J lost 0 bases, V lost 4 bases, and 1 base had no gene match. The CDR3 sequence is 14 residues long. Here the CDR3 reads CASSRTGGSYEQYF. Incomplete CDR3 DNA: TGCGCCAGCAGCAGGACAGGGGGCTCCTACGAG.

About this clone: The missing CDR3 end, 3 residues past where the read stops, is filled in from the germline J gene. The V call is TRBV19, the J call TRBJ2-3, with D possibly TRBD1 on 7 matching bases. The CDR3 spans 13 residues. CDR1 is LNHDA, CDR2 SQIVND, per germline (reference sequence). The sequenced CDR3 bases are TGTGCCAGTAGTCTCGACAGGGAGGAGACG. It specifies CASSLDREET. The entire CDR3 is CASSLDREETQYF. Full variable domain (outside the CDR3, taken from reference TRBV19 and TRBJ2-3): DGGITQSPKYLFRKEGQNVTLSCEQNLNHDAMYWYRQDPGQGLRLIYYSQIVNDFQKGDIAEGYSVSREKKESFPLTVTSAQKNPTAFYLCASSLDREETQYFGPGTRLTVL.

As for this clone: The read terminates 3 residues before the CDR3 end, so the remaining end is supplied by the germline J gene. The chain carries TRBV28 and TRBJ2-1, with 13 bases that match TRBD2. This CDR3 contains 17 residues. Germline loops: CDR1 MDHEN, CDR2 SYDVKM. V was clipped by 5 bases and J by 6 bases; unmatched bases: 10. The CDR3 bases that were read are TGTGCCAGCAGTCCTCGGACTAGCGGGGGATTCCCCAATGAG. This sequence encodes CASSPRTSGGFPNE. The entire CDR3 is CASSPRTSGGFPNEQFF.

Comment on this clone: The read falls 3 residues short of the CDR3 end, and the missing part is taken from the germline J gene. The genes are TRBV20-1 and TRBJ2-1, with D perhaps TRBD2 (5 bases). Trimming removed 0 bases from V and 7 bases from J, with 13 bases in between. The CDR3 is 14 amino acids. Germline V gene sequence: CDR1 DFQATT, CDR2 SNEGSKA (reference sequence). CDR3: CSARDRPRGNEQFF. The covered CDR3 bases are TGCAGTGCTAGAGATAGGCCAAGAGGGAATGAG.

A word on this clone: The read ends 3 residues before the CDR3 terminus; that terminus is restored from the germline J gene. The chain carries TRBV18 and TRBJ1-2; 9 positions match TRBD1. CDR1 is KGHSH, CDR2 LQKENI, per germline. CDR3 size: 17 residues. CDR3 in amino acids: CASSPQQGAFQGDTYTF. The sequenced part of the CDR3 DNA is TGTGCCAGCTCACCACAACAGGGGGCCTTCCAGGGGGATACC.

On this clone: The read terminates 3 residues ahead of where the CDR3 ends, so the germline J gene completes it. J is TRBJ1-2 and V is TRBV7-9; TRBD1 matches at 7 bases. V shed 4 bases, J shed 7 bases, and the junction held 3 bases outside the gene matches. The CDR3 covers 12 residues. The germline V gene has CDR1 SEHNR and CDR2 FQNEAQ (reference sequence). The CDR3 here is CASSSTGAGYTF. Partial CDR3 DNA: TGTGCCAGCAGCTCTACAGGGGCTGGC.

Turning to this clone: Sequencing ends 3 residues short of the CDR3 end; the germline J gene provides the rest. This chain uses TRBV6-1 with TRBJ1-5; a weak D match, TRBD1 (6 bases). V lost 1 base to trimming and J lost 7 bases, with 14 bases between them. From germline, CDR1 is MNHNS and CDR2 SASEGT. The CDR3 totals 15 residues. CDR3 DNA, as far as it was read: TGTGCCAGCAGTGAAGGGGGGCAGGACTTCCAGCCC. Amino acids: CASSEGGQDFQP. The full-length CDR3 reads as CASSEGGQDFQPQHF.

As for this clone: Sequencing ends 3 residues short of the CDR3 end; the germline J gene provides the rest. This chain uses TRBV9 with TRBJ2-2; 9 bases are a match to TRBD1. The V gene end was trimmed by 2 bases and the J gene end by 6 bases; junction bases not matched to a gene: 5. CDR1 SGDLS and CDR2 YYNGEE come from the germline V gene. The CDR3 is 15 residues long. CDR3 DNA (partial): TGTGCCAGCAGCGTCCCGGGACAGGGTGCCGGGGAG. It is translated as CASSVPGQGAGE. The CDR3 in full is CASSVPGQGAGELFF.

In the case of this clone: The observed sequence ends 3 residues before the CDR3 terminus, with the missing tail filled in from the germline J gene. The chain couples TRBV7-9 to TRBJ1-2; D is undetermined. CDR1 and CDR2 from the germline V gene are SEHNR and FQNEAQ (reference sequence). The CDR3 spans 14 residues. The chain's CDR3 is CASSLGGYSYDYTF. CDR3 DNA (partial): TGTGCCAGCAGCTTAGGAGGGTACTCCTACGAC.

As regards this clone: One junction end disagrees with the germline gene, perhaps due to a read error. With the read ending 3 residues before the CDR3 end, the germline J gene is used to fill in that end. Other DNA sequences in this specimen translate into the identical CDR3. This chain uses TRBV19 with TRBJ1-3; 7 bases are a match to TRBD1. Germline CDR1 is LNHDA and CDR2 is SQIVND (reference sequence). CDR3 length equals 15 residues. The CDR3 here is CASSILLGQKNTIYF. The CDR3 DNA, read in part, is TGTGCCAGTAGTATCCTACTGGGACAGAAGAACACT.

A note on this clone: The CDR3 end lies 3 residues beyond the end of the read and is filled in from the germline J gene. The chain combines TRBV12-3 or TRBV12-4 with TRBJ1-2; no firm D call. CDR3 size: 12 residues. The V gene lost 7 bases and the J gene lost 1 base, with 7 bases spanning the gap. The part of the CDR3 DNA that was read is TGTGCCAGCACGCAGGATAACTATGGC. Its protein product is CASTQDNYG. From start to end, the CDR3 is CASTQDNYGYTF.

Turning to this clone: The DNA ends 3 residues before the CDR3 does, and the rest of the CDR3 is filled in from the germline J gene. The rearrangement joins TRBV5-1 to TRBJ1-6, with 7 bases fitting TRBD1. CDR1 and CDR2 from the germline V gene are SGHRS and YFSETQ. Trimming removed 5 bases from V and 0 bases from J; junction bases left unmatched: 11. The length of the CDR3 is 18 residues. Partial CDR3 DNA: TGCGCCAGCAGGAACCAATACAGGGACAGCTCCTATAATTCACCC. As protein: CASRNQYRDSSYNSP. The CDR3, in full, reads CASRNQYRDSSYNSPLHF.